This T cell receptor (beta chain) stems from a study of human T cells and chemical hapten exposure. Overall study context: The patient population, which was mostly female, had alopecia areata, totalis or universalis.

Sample time point: pre-sensitization, week 0. Treatment indicated: therapeutic diphenylcyclopropenone sensitization with weekly scalp DPC. Staff drew blood before applying each patch test. The study used a library that attached unique molecular identifiers to individual cDNA molecules. TCRdb ran MiXCR on the RACE reads and lists one entry per CDR3 protein. The repertoire holds some 110,000 distinct CDR3 sequences, with less than 15% as singletons. The germline V and J ends were trimmed by 0 bases and 3 bases, with 19 bases remaining between them. This CDR3 comprises 18 residues. Germline V CDR1 and CDR2: LNHNV, YYDKDF (reference sequence).

The chain links TRBV15 to TRBJ2-3; perhaps TRBD2 as D (6 bases). Here the sequenced sample was whole blood, taken in connection with sensitization to the hapten diphenylcyclopropenone (DPC). This clonotype was obtained from a woman in her forties or fifties with alopecia areata. Some clones in this sample may be carry-over from other donors' samples. CDR3 sequence: CATSRDRERPLDTDTQYF. For the CDR3, the DNA is TGTGCCACCAGCAGAGATCGGGAGCGGCCCTTGGATACAGATACGCAGTATTTT.